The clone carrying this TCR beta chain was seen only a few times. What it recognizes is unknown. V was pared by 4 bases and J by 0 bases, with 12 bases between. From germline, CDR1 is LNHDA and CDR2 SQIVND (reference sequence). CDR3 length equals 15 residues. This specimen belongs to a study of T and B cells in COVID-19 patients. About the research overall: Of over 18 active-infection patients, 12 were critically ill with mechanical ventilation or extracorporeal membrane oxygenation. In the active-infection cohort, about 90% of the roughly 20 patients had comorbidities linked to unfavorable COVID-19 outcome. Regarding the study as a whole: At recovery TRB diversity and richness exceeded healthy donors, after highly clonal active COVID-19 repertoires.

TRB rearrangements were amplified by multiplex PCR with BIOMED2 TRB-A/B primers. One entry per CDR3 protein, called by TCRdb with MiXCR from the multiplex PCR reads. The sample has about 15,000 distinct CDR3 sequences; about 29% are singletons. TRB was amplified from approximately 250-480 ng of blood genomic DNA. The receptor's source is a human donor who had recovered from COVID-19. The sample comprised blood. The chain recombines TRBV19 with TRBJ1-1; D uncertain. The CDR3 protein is CASSRPRGLNTEAFF. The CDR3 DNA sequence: TGTGCCAGTAGTAGGCCTAGAGGGTTGAACACTGAAGCTTTCTTT.